This T cell receptor beta chain was obtained from a study of response to subunit inactivated influenza vaccine. Study-level results: Each seasonal influenza vaccination, the authors suggested, recruits few new T cells.

One entry per CDR3 protein, called by TCRdb with MiXCR from the RT-PCR reads. Here the sample spans fewer than 250,000 distinct CDR3 sequences, roughly an eighth being singletons. From germline, CDR1 is SGHVS and CDR2 FQNEAQ. With 5 bases removed from V and 9 bases from J, the gap between germline ends came to 17 bases. This CDR3 contains 14 residues. Many counts were recorded for this clonotype. Its antigen is not known. The material was CD8+ T cells sorted from PBMCs, obtained around 5 days after vaccination. This clonotype was obtained from a man in his fifties who received an inactivated influenza vaccine. The chain carries TRBV7-8 and TRBJ1-5; D gene ambiguous. The CDR3 DNA is TGTGCCAGCAGCGCGGACGGGTTCTACTGGCCCCAGCATTTT. As protein: CASSADGFYWPQHF.